Presented here are 30 T cell receptor beta chains from one specimen sequenced in a study of Ad26.COV2.S vaccination and SARS-CoV-2 variants. Treatment noted: around 19 received Ad26.COV2.S at low or high dose, single or two shots; roughly 5 received placebo; per-sample allocation not given. Collection of samples fell on day 63 after the first vaccine or placebo injection. The data were produced by immunoSEQ multiplex PCR, yet TCRdb's version contains in-frame clones alone and is incomplete. The sample has fewer than 400,000 clones, about 88% seen once. The sequences come from peripheral blood, collected in a trial of Ad26.COV2.S vaccine versus placebo. The source of these receptors is a person between 18 and 65 years old who received the Ad26.COV2.S COVID-19 vaccine or a placebo.

This chain connects TRBV7-9 to TRBJ2-1; 10 bases match TRBD2. Germline V lookup: CDR1 SEHNR, CDR2 FQNEAQ (reference sequence). J gave up 8 bases and V 5 bases, and 12 bases lay outside the gene matches. This CDR3 has 16 residues. The CDR3 spells CASSELPSGSADEQFF. The CDR3 DNA reads as TGTGCCAGCAGCGAGCTCCCTAGCGGGAGTGCAGATGAGCAGTTCTTC.

The rearrangement joins TRBV5-1 to TRBJ1-5; 7 bases fit TRBD1. The CDR3 is 15 amino acids. In germline, CDR1 is SGHRS, CDR2 YFSETQ. V was clipped by 0 bases and J by 5 bases; unmatched bases: 5. CDR3: CASSLGQGGDQPQHF. CDR3 bases: TGCGCCAGCAGCTTGGGACAGGGAGGGGATCAGCCCCAGCATTTT. The full variable domain, rest sourced from reference TRBV5-1 and TRBJ1-5, is KAGVTQTPRYLIKTRGQQVTLSCSPISGHRSVSWYQQTPGQGLQFLFEYFSETQRNKGNFPGRFSGRQFSNSRSEMNVSTLELGDSALYLCASSLGQGGDQPQHFGDGTRLSIL.

On this clone: Other DNA sequences of this sample code for an identical CDR3. This chain links TRBV5-4 with TRBJ2-7; D remains unclear. Trimming shortened V by 0 bases and J by 2 bases, and 6 bases separated the two germline ends. The CDR3 length is 13 residues. Germline lookup yields CDR1 SGHNT and CDR2 YYREEE (reference sequence). In nucleotides, the CDR3 is TGTGCCAGCAGCTTGGCTGGTCCCTACGAGCAGTACTTC. Amino acid sequence: CASSLAGPYEQYF.

The chain carries TRBV7-9 and TRBJ2-2, with TRBD2 identical over 13 bases. From germline, CDR1 is SEHNR and CDR2 FQNEAQ (reference sequence). The CDR3 spans 16 residues. The V and J ends lost 4 bases and 5 bases, in that order; junction bases with no gene match: 4. The CDR3 DNA is TGTGCCAGCAGCTACGGGACTAGCGGGAAAACCGGGGAGCTGTTTTTT. Translated, it gives CASSYGTSGKTGELFF.

The V gene is TRBV18, the J gene TRBJ1-5; possible D gene TRBD1, 5 bases. Trimming left V 0 bases short and J 4 bases short, with 13 bases between. The CDR3 extends over 16 amino acids. Germline V gene lookup returns CDR1 KGHSH and CDR2 LQKENI. CDR3 residues: CASSPPNAGKNQPQHF. The CDR3, as DNA: TGTGCCAGCTCACCACCGAATGCAGGGAAGAATCAGCCCCAGCATTTT.

Written as DNA, the CDR3 is TGTGCCAGCAGCCGGGGAGGTCCGGCGGGTGAGCAGTTCTTC. Encoded protein: CASSRGGPAGEQFF. The chain joins TRBV5-6 to TRBJ2-1, with a weak D call TRBD2 (6 bases). The CDR3 consists of 14 residues. The germline V gene has CDR1 SGHDT and CDR2 YYEEEE. Trimming took 4 bases from V and 9 from J, leaving 17 bases between them.

V usage is TRBV6-1 and J usage is TRBJ1-5, with TRBD1 as a possible D gene (5 bases). The germline CDR1 and CDR2 sequences are MNHNS and SASEGT. This CDR3 is 16 amino acids long. Trimming removed 2 bases from V and 5 bases from J, with 16 bases in between. As DNA, the CDR3 is TGTGCCAGCAGTGAATGGGACTCAGGGACGGATCAGCCCCAGCATTTT. It yields the protein CASSEWDSGTDQPQHF.

CDR3 protein: CASSLIGNQPQHF. In nucleotides, the CDR3 is TGTGCCAGCAGTTTAATCGGCAATCAGCCCCAGCATTTT. This chain uses TRBV28 with TRBJ1-5; no clear D. CDR3 size: 13 residues. Germline assignment: CDR1 MDHEN and CDR2 SYDVKM. V was cut by 2 bases and J by 2 bases, with 4 bases left in between.

V usage is TRBV4-1 and J usage is TRBJ2-7; perhaps TRBD1 as D (6 bases). Germline CDR1 MGHRA, CDR2 YSYEKL. This CDR3 is 15 amino acids long. Trimming removed 4 bases from V and 2 bases from J, with 15 bases in between. The CDR3 region is CASSLRDIQTYEQYF. CDR3 nucleotide sequence: TGCGCCAGCAGCCTTCGGGACATCCAAACCTACGAGCAGTACTTC.

The chain has TRBV28 and TRBJ2-7; 8 bases line up with TRBD2. The CDR3 covers 14 residues. The V gene end was trimmed by 2 bases and the J gene end by 5 bases; junction bases not matched to a gene: 5. From germline, CDR1 is MDHEN and CDR2 SYDVKM. In DNA, the CDR3 is TGTGCCAGCAGTTTAAGGCCAGCGGGAGACGAGCAGTACTTC. It is translated as CASSLRPAGDEQYF.

The genes are TRBV30 and TRBJ2-1; D is uncertain. The CDR3 contains 13 residues. V gave up 1 base and J gave up 10 bases, with 14 bases separating them. The V gene's germline CDR1 is GTSNPN and CDR2 SVGIG (reference sequence). DNA for the CDR3: TGTGCCTGGAGTGGTCATCTTCATTTCGAGCAGTTCTTC. Amino acids: CAWSGHLHFEQFF. Variable domain in full (rest from reference TRBV30 and TRBJ2-1): SQTIHQWPATLVQPVGSPLSLECTVEGTSNPNLYWYRQAAGRGLQLLFYSVGIGQISSEVPQNLSASRPQDRQFILSSKKLLLSDSGFYLCAWSGHLHFEQFFGPGTRLTVL.

The V call is TRBV5-1, the J call TRBJ2-2; 7 nucleotides align to TRBD1. CDR1 SGHRS and CDR2 YFSETQ come from the germline V gene. The CDR3 is 14 amino acids. V lost 0 bases, J lost 6 bases, and 2 bases stayed unmatched. The CDR3 DNA is TGCGCCAGCAGCTTGGACAGGGGAGCCGGGGAGCTGTTTTTT. Translated, it gives CASSLDRGAGELFF.

This clone came up once. The chain carries TRBV2 and TRBJ1-2, with 9 bases fitting TRBD1. With 4 bases clipped from V and 8 bases from J, the junction kept 5 bases outside the gene matches. This CDR3 region has 13 residues. Germline CDR1 is SNHLY and CDR2 is FYNNEI. Written as DNA, the CDR3 is TGTGCCAGCAGTGGACGACAGGGGGGCGGCTACACCTTC. Its protein product is CASSGRQGGGYTF.

This chain connects TRBV2 to TRBJ1-1, with D possibly matching TRBD1 (5 bases). CDR1 and CDR2 from the germline V gene are SNHLY and FYNNEI. The CDR3 consists of 14 residues. Deletions cut 7 bases from V and 1 base from J, with 13 bases between. In DNA form, the CDR3 reads TGTGCCAGCAAGGTGGGGGGGTGGAACACTGAAGCTTTCTTT. It yields the protein CASKVGGWNTEAFF.

V and J are TRBV6-1 and TRBJ2-5; possible D gene TRBD2, 6 bases. Trimming removed 3 bases at V and 3 bases at J, with 14 bases between. The CDR3 spans 15 residues. Per the germline V gene, CDR1 is MNHNS and CDR2 is SASEGT. The CDR3 DNA is TGTGCCAGCAGTGAGGAGGGGAGGAGGGAAGAGACCCAGTACTTC. It yields the protein CASSEEGRREETQYF.

The chain recombines TRBV5-1 with TRBJ2-7; 9 bases align to TRBD1. This CDR3 has 16 residues. Germline loops: CDR1 SGHRS, CDR2 YFSETQ. Trimming at V came to 4 bases and at J to 2 bases, leaving 10 bases not matched to a gene. This chain's CDR3 is CASSRRTGASAYEQYF. In nucleotides, the CDR3 is TGCGCCAGCAGCCGACGGACAGGGGCGTCCGCCTACGAGCAGTACTTC.

Regarding this clone: The identical CDR3 is also encoded by other nucleotide sequences in the sample. The chain is built from TRBV12-3 or TRBV12-4 and TRBJ2-7; D might be TRBD1 (5 bases). CDR3 length: 12 residues. V was pared by 3 bases and J by 3 bases, with 6 bases between. CDR3 sequence: CASSFQGYEQYF. In nucleotides, the CDR3 is TGTGCCAGCAGTTTCCAGGGCTACGAGCAGTACTTC.

This clone appeared once. The CDR3 bases are TGCGCCAGCGGTAGCGGGCTGAGCTCCTACGAGCAGTACTTC. It encodes CASGSGLSSYEQYF. J is TRBJ2-7 and V is TRBV5-1; 7 bases fit TRBD2. The CDR3 consists of 14 residues. The germline V gene encodes CDR1 SGHRS and CDR2 YFSETQ. Trimming took 7 bases from V and 0 from J; bases not matched to a gene: 7.

The rearrangement links TRBV12-3 or TRBV12-4 to TRBJ2-7; D is perhaps TRBD2 (5 bases). V lost 3 bases and J lost 5, with 8 bases in between. The CDR3 has 12 residues. The DNA for the CDR3 is TGTGCCAGCAGTTTTGAGGGCCACGAGCAGTACTTC. Its translation: CASSFEGHEQYF.

The chain joins TRBV4-2 to TRBJ1-6, with D hard to call. Germline V lookup: CDR1 LGHNA, CDR2 YNFKEQ. Trimming stripped 0 bases from V and 8 bases from J, with 8 bases between. The CDR3 contains 14 residues. The CDR3 bases are TGTGCCAGCAGCCAAGACGGCCGAGATTCACCCCTCCACTTT. Its translation: CASSQDGRDSPLHF.

The chain uses TRBV7-9 and TRBJ2-7, with TRBD1 matching over 8 bases. V gave up 4 bases and J gave up 2 bases; unmatched junction bases: 7. Germline values: CDR1 SEHNR, CDR2 FQNEAQ (reference sequence). The CDR3 contains 15 residues. DNA of the CDR3: TGTGCCAGCAGCTATCCCGGGACAGGCCCCTACGAGCAGTACTTC. Amino acids: CASSYPGTGPYEQYF.

The V gene is TRBV18, the J gene TRBJ2-2, with D maybe TRBD1 (6 bases). Trimming cost V 2 bases and J 6 bases, with 7 bases left between them. The germline CDR1 and CDR2 sequences are KGHSH and LQKENI. This CDR3 has 13 residues. The CDR3 DNA reads as TGTGCCAGCTCACCAGGGGGCGCCGGGGAGCTGTTTTTT. Residues: CASSPGGAGELFF.

V is TRBV18 and J is TRBJ2-1, with D perhaps given as TRBD1 or TRBD2 (5 bases each). The length of the CDR3 is 14 residues. Germline V gives CDR1 KGHSH, CDR2 LQKENI. V was clipped by 3 bases and J by 12 bases, with 18 bases between them. This chain's CDR3 is CASSPARGTPVQFF. The CDR3 DNA reads as TGTGCCAGCTCACCGGCTCGTGGGACCCCTGTGCAGTTCTTC.

The rearrangement joins TRBV19 to TRBJ2-3; unclear D gene. Germline CDR1 LNHDA, CDR2 SQIVND (reference sequence). This CDR3 region has 14 residues. V was cut by 5 bases and J by 2 bases, with 11 bases left in between. The CDR3 spells CASSPTRYTDTQYF. DNA for the CDR3: TGTGCCAGTAGTCCTACCCGGTACACAGATACGCAGTATTTT.

This chain links TRBV5-4 with TRBJ1-4; 7 bases fit TRBD1. The CDR3 totals 15 residues. CDR1 SGHNT and CDR2 YYREEE come from the germline V gene (reference sequence). The V and J ends lost 4 bases and 6 bases, in that order; junction bases with no gene match: 9. CDR3 DNA sequence: TGTGCCAGCAGCGCGGGACAGCGGCGCGATGAAAAACTGTTTTTT. Encoded protein: CASSAGQRRDEKLFF.

The chain combines TRBV2 with TRBJ1-3, with 7 bases aligning to TRBD1. The CDR3 sequence is 15 residues long. V was pared by 8 bases and J by 2 bases, with 9 bases of the junction left unmatched. Germline CDR1 SNHLY, CDR2 FYNNEI. Written as DNA, the CDR3 is TGTGCCAGCCGGCCTCAGGGGGGGCCTGGAAACACCATATATTTT. Residues: CASRPQGGPGNTIYF.

This clone was detected a few times. This chain uses TRBV28 with TRBJ2-5; D not resolved. The CDR3 spans 10 residues. Germline CDR1 MDHEN, CDR2 SYDVKM. V gave up 7 bases and J gave up 2 bases, with 2 bases separating them. The CDR3 sequence is CASKQETQYF. For the CDR3, the DNA is TGTGCCAGCAAACAAGAGACCCAGTACTTC.

V gene TRBV19 combines with J gene TRBJ2-7; TRBD2 aligns across 14 bases. The CDR3 covers 17 residues. The germline V gene encodes CDR1 LNHDA and CDR2 SQIVND (reference sequence). Germline trimming cut 7 bases from V and 6 bases from J; bases unmatched to any gene: 14. The chain's CDR3 is CASTSGTSGRATSEQYF. CDR3 nucleotide sequence: TGTGCCAGTACCTCTGGGACTAGCGGGAGAGCCACCTCCGAGCAGTACTTC.

V gene TRBV7-9 combines with J gene TRBJ2-5; D not resolved. Germline V gives CDR1 SEHNR, CDR2 FQNEAQ (reference sequence). CDR3 size: 13 residues. Between the trimmed V and J ends, which lost 5 bases and 4 bases, there was a span of 11 bases. CDR3 sequence (DNA): TGTGCCAGCAGCCTTATGGGGATAGAGACCCAGTACTTC. Translated: CASSLMGIETQYF.

This clone was picked up a small number of times. This chain links TRBV6-5 with TRBJ1-1; 7 bases fit TRBD1. V dropped 4 bases and J dropped 10; count of bases not matched to a gene: 9. The CDR3 runs 13 residues. Looked up from germline, CDR1 is MNHEY and CDR2 is SVGAGI. CDR3 protein: CASSSNRGGSAFF. In nucleotides, the CDR3 is TGTGCCAGCAGTTCTAACAGGGGAGGTTCAGCTTTCTTT.